This entry lists 21 T cell receptor beta chains sequenced from one sample in a study of CD8 T cells in ankylosing spondylitis. TCRdb fed the 5' RACE reads into MiXCR, producing one record per CDR3 protein. Seen here are 350,000 to 550,000 distinct CDR3 sequences, roughly a quarter observed once, and the top ten hold about 0.92%. Antigen specificity for these receptors is unknown. Study-level points and caveats: A TCR beta motif made of about eight highly homologous variants seemed typical of ankylosing spondylitis blood.

The sample consisted of blood, either unsorted or a sorted T cell fraction (not recorded which). All receptors derive from a male donor with ankylosing spondylitis.

This chain uses TRBV7-2 with TRBJ1-5; no reliable D call. CDR1 SGHTA and CDR2 FQGNSA come from the germline V gene. The CDR3 has 13 residues. V was pared by 1 base and J by 4 bases, with 5 bases between. The CDR3 protein is CASSLGWNQPQHF. The CDR3 DNA reads as TGTGCCAGCAGCTTAGGCTGGAATCAGCCCCAGCATTTT.

V usage is TRBV5-1 and J usage is TRBJ2-3, with D unclear. The germline V and J ends were trimmed by 5 bases and 4 bases, with 5 bases remaining between them. There are 11 residues in the CDR3. The V gene's germline CDR1 is SGHRS and CDR2 YFSETQ. The CDR3 spells CASRTSDTQYF. CDR3 nucleotide sequence: TGCGCCAGCAGAACTTCAGATACGCAGTATTTT.

The chain recombines TRBV20-1 with TRBJ1-2; TRBD1 might be the D (6 bases). V was pared by 4 bases and J by 2 bases, with 14 bases between. Germline lookup yields CDR1 DFQATT and CDR2 SNEGSKA (reference sequence). The CDR3 is made up of 14 amino acids. CDR3 nucleotide sequence: TGCAGTGCTACTGGAGGGGGGAGCAACTATGGCTACACCTTC. It codes for CSATGGGSNYGYTF.

There are a few counts of this clonotype. CDR3 sequence reads: CASSFGDGNQPQHF. CDR3 sequence (DNA): TGTGCCAGCAGCTTCGGAGATGGTAATCAGCCCCAGCATTTT. V and J are TRBV5-5 and TRBJ1-5; D unresolved. The CDR3 is 14 residues long. Trimming took 2 bases from V and 4 from J, leaving 10 bases between them. CDR1 SGHKS and CDR2 YYEKEE come from the germline V gene (reference sequence).

The J gene is TRBJ2-1, the V gene TRBV3-1, with D possibly matching TRBD1 (6 bases). Looked up from germline, CDR1 is LGHDT and CDR2 is YNNKEL (reference sequence). V dropped 2 bases and J dropped 7 bases, with 12 bases sitting between them. This CDR3 has 14 residues. The CDR3 spells CASSQRGGRNEQFF. In nucleotides, the CDR3 is TGTGCCAGCAGCCAAAGAGGGGGAAGGAATGAGCAGTTCTTC.

This clonotype was seen a handful of times. This chain uses TRBV20-1 with TRBJ2-1; D remains ambiguous. Trimming shortened V by 1 base and J by 0 bases, and 10 bases separated the two germline ends. The CDR3 is made up of 15 amino acids. Per germline, CDR1 DFQATT and CDR2 SNEGSKA (reference sequence). In DNA, the CDR3 is TGCAGTGCTAGAGTTGGAAGGGACTCCTACAATGAGCAGTTCTTC. Amino acid sequence: CSARVGRDSYNEQFF.

V and J are TRBV5-5 and TRBJ2-5; D gene uncertain. The V end was cut by 2 bases, the J end by 2 bases, with 10 bases between. CDR3 length equals 14 residues. Germline-derived CDR1 and CDR2 are SGHKS and YYEKEE (reference sequence). CDR3 loop: CASSLPQSQETQYF. In nucleotides, the CDR3 is TGTGCCAGCAGCTTACCACAGAGTCAAGAGACCCAGTACTTC.

This clonotype has more than one count but fewer than ten. The chain carries TRBV21-1 and TRBJ2-1; the DNA was not compared with TRBD2, the D call given in the table. TRBV21-1 is described as a pseudogene. The CDR3 contains 20 residues. The CDR3 DNA is TGTGCCAGCAGTTGGAGAGAAACCGGGACTACTCGTAGCTCCTACAATGAGCAGTTCTTC. It is translated as CASSWRETGTTRSSYNEQFF.

This chain uses TRBV5-5 with TRBJ1-1, with 9 bases identical to TRBD1. The CDR3 has 16 amino acids. Germline CDR1 and CDR2: SGHKS and YYEKEE (reference sequence). V lost 4 bases, J lost 3 bases, and 10 bases stayed unmatched. For the CDR3, the DNA is TGTGCCAGCAGCGTCCCGGGACAGGGATCGGACACTGAAGCTTTCTTT. Protein product: CASSVPGQGSDTEAFF.

The chain combines TRBV7-2 with TRBJ1-6; D is uncertain. V gave up 3 bases and J gave up 5 bases, with 11 bases separating them. Germline V gene data show CDR1 as SGHTA and CDR2 as FQGNSA. The CDR3 consists of 15 residues. CDR3 bases: TGTGCCAGCAGCTTCCCCGGACGGGATAATTCACCCCTCCACTTT. This sequence encodes CASSFPGRDNSPLHF.

This chain connects TRBV3-1 to TRBJ1-3, with TRBD1 matching 7 bases. This CDR3 has 14 residues. Germline V lookup: CDR1 LGHDT, CDR2 YNNKEL (reference sequence). After removal of 4 bases from V and 10 bases from J, the junction contained 10 bases not matched to a gene. In DNA form, the CDR3 reads TGTGCCAGCAGCCGGGACAGCGCCGGGGGGACCATATATTTT. Translation: CASSRDSAGGTIYF.

The chain employs TRBV9 and TRBJ2-2; possibly TRBD1 for D (5 bases). The CDR3 sequence is 16 residues long. Germline assignment: CDR1 SGDLS and CDR2 YYNGEE. With 1 base removed from V and 5 bases from J, the gap between germline ends came to 15 bases. In DNA form, the CDR3 reads TGTGCCAGCAGCGTACGATCAGGGATGGGAACCGGGGAGCTGTTTTTT. This translates into CASSVRSGMGTGELFF.

The gene calls are TRBV20-1 and TRBJ1-2; a weak D match, TRBD1 (5 bases). The CDR3 has 12 residues. The germline V gene has CDR1 DFQATT and CDR2 SNEGSKA (reference sequence). The germline V and J ends were trimmed by 4 bases and 5 bases, with 11 bases remaining between them. CDR3 sequence: CSATRAGYGYTF. The CDR3 DNA reads TGCAGTGCTACCAGGGCAGGGTATGGCTACACCTTC.

This clonotype has a handful of counts. The chain has TRBV2 and TRBJ1-2, with D possibly being TRBD1 (6 bases). Germline CDR1 reads SNHLY; CDR2 reads FYNNEI. The CDR3 runs 13 residues. V lost 1 base to trimming and J lost 8 bases, with 11 bases between them. The CDR3 DNA reads TGTGCCAGCAGTGAAGAGGTACAGGGAGGCTACACCTTC. This encodes CASSEEVQGGYTF.

The CDR3 region is CASSLTRNTDTQYF. The CDR3 coding sequence is TGCGCCAGCAGCCTCACTAGGAACACAGATACGCAGTATTTT. This chain joins TRBV5-1 and TRBJ2-3, with a tentative D call TRBD2 (5 bases). V shed 4 bases and J shed 2 bases, with 11 bases lying between them. There are 14 residues in the CDR3. In germline, CDR1 is SGHRS, CDR2 YFSETQ.

This chain joins TRBV29-1 and TRBJ2-3; 12 bases fit TRBD1. With 6 bases clipped from V and 5 bases from J, the junction kept 3 bases outside the gene matches. This CDR3 has 13 amino acids. Per the germline V gene, CDR1 is SQVTM and CDR2 is ANQGSEA. The CDR3: CSVGTGGLDTQYF. CDR3 nucleotide sequence: TGCAGCGTCGGGACAGGGGGCTTAGATACGCAGTATTTT.

This clonotype has a count of ten or more. The V gene is TRBV29-1, the J gene TRBJ2-2; TRBD1 matches at 8 bases. CDR3 size: 14 residues. Germline lookup yields CDR1 SQVTM and CDR2 ANQGSEA. Trimming at V came to 1 base and at J to 6 bases, leaving 4 bases not matched to a gene. The CDR3 protein is CSVEGTGKPGELFF. The CDR3 DNA is TGCAGCGTTGAAGGGACAGGGAAACCCGGGGAGCTGTTTTTT.

This clonotype was detected only a few times. This chain joins TRBV20-1 and TRBJ2-1; D may correspond to TRBD1 or TRBD2 (5 bases each). The V end lost 1 base, the J end lost 2 bases, and 12 bases lay between the germline ends. Germline V gene lookup returns CDR1 DFQATT and CDR2 SNEGSKA (reference sequence). The CDR3 has 15 residues. CDR3 sequence: CSARAGTSTYNEQFF. The CDR3, as DNA: TGCAGTGCTAGAGCCGGGACGTCTACCTACAATGAGCAGTTCTTC.

The V gene is TRBV9, the J gene TRBJ1-2; 7 bases are shared with TRBD1. Germline CDR1 reads SGDLS; CDR2 reads YYNGEE. The CDR3 spans 15 residues. J lost 1 base, V lost 3 bases, and 6 bases had no gene match. Written as DNA, the CDR3 is TGTGCCAGCAGCGGCGGGACAGCAGATAACTATGGCTACACCTTC. This translates into CASSGGTADNYGYTF.

The genes are TRBV7-9 and TRBJ2-1, with D maybe TRBD2 (6 bases). V was pared by 1 base and J by 7 bases, with 17 bases between. CDR1 and CDR2 (germline): SEHNR, FQNEAQ (reference sequence). CDR3 size: 16 residues. For the CDR3, the DNA is TGTGCCAGCAGCTTAGTTAGCGGCAGGGAACGAAATGAGCAGTTCTTC. Protein sequence: CASSLVSGRERNEQFF.

This clonotype came up once. The V call is TRBV5-1, the J call TRBJ1-1; D gene unclear. The CDR3 covers 13 residues. The germline V and J ends were trimmed by 2 bases and 4 bases, with 9 bases remaining between them. Germline CDR1 reads SGHRS; CDR2 reads YFSETQ. In nucleotides, the CDR3 is TGCGCCAGCAGCTTTTTGGGTGGCACTGAAGCTTTCTTT. Amino acids: CASSFLGGTEAFF.